The rows below give T cell receptor beta chains drawn from one sample of a study of blood T cell repertoires in COVID-19. Some clones are missing from TCRdb's copy, which holds only in-frame ones; the method was immunoSEQ multiplex PCR. The data contain about 120,000 clones, around nine tenths of them singletons. Material: peripheral blood. These receptors originate from a woman aged 45-65 years with acute or convalescent COVID-19. The CDR3 runs from the conserved cysteine through the conserved F or W. The D gene is left open where the match is weak. Not all rows give a size; the values are once, few, many and, for expanded clones, a class.

TRBV3-1/TRBV3-2,TRBJ2-3,TRBD2,NA,TGTGCCAGCAGCCAAGTAGGGCTAGCGGGGTACACAGATACGCAGTATTTT,CASSQVGLAGYTDTQYF
TRBV11-2,TRBJ2-3,NA,NA,TGTGCCAGCACCCCCCTCTGGGAGGCAGATACGCAGTATTTT,CASTPLWEADTQYF
TRBV7-9,TRBJ1-2,TRBD1,NA,TGTGCCAGCAGGTCCACCAGGGGGGTCTATGGCTACACCTTC,CASRSTRGVYGYTF
TRBV5-5,TRBJ1-2,TRBD1,NA,TGTGCCAGCAGCTTGGAAGGGGACAGGGGTTATGGCTACACCTTC,CASSLEGDRGYGYTF
TRBV5-1,TRBJ1-1,NA,NA,TGCGCCAGCAGCTTGGACTTGTTGGGGGCTAGCACTGAAGCTTTCTTT,CASSLDLLGASTEAFF
TRBV24-1,TRBJ2-1,NA,few,TGTGCCACCAGTGCCGGACAGAGCTCCTACAATGAGCAGTTCTTC,CATSAGQSSYNEQFF
TRBV27,TRBJ1-6,NA,NA,TGTGCCAGCAGTCCAAACACCGTCGAGGCCTATAATTCACCCCTCCACTTT,CASSPNTVEAYNSPLHF
TRBV5-6,TRBJ2-7,NA,NA,TGTGCCAGCAGCTTGGACCCGGGGAAAGAGCAGTACTTC,CASSLDPGKEQYF
TRBV10-3,TRBJ2-2,TRBD1,NA,TGTGCCATCAGGAAACAGGGGGCAGACGGGGAGCTGTTTTTT,CAIRKQGADGELFF
TRBV7-3,TRBJ2-3,TRBD2,NA,TGTGCCAGCAGCCCCGGGACTAGCGTCGATACGCAGTATTTT,CASSPGTSVDTQYF
TRBV18,TRBJ1-2,NA,NA,TGTGCCAGCTCACCAACTGACAGGCGCTATGGCTACACCTTC,CASSPTDRRYGYTF
TRBV6-5,TRBJ1-5,NA,NA,TGTGCCAGCAGTTACTCGACAGGTCAGCCCCAGCATTTT,CASSYSTGQPQHF
TRBV9,TRBJ1-3,NA,NA,TGTGCCAGCAGCGTAGAAGGGGGACCCTCTGGAAACACCATATATTTT,CASSVEGGPSGNTIYF
TRBV11-3,TRBJ2-7,TRBD2,NA,TGTGCCAGCAGCTTAGGGCGGGGCGGGAGTACGACCTACGAGCAGTACTTC,CASSLGRGGSTTYEQYF
TRBV6-2/TRBV6-3,TRBJ2-1,NA,NA,TGTGCCAGCAGTTACGGCGGGGTCTCCTACAATGAGCAGTTCTTC,CASSYGGVSYNEQFF
TRBV19,TRBJ1-6,NA,NA,TGTGCCAGTAGTATCGCGAATTCACCCCTCCACTTT,CASSIANSPLHF
TRBV3-1/TRBV3-2,TRBJ2-5,NA,NA,TGTGCCAGGGGGGGACGGTCGGTCCAAGAGACCCAGTACTTC,CARGGRSVQETQYF
TRBV6-5,TRBJ2-5,NA,NA,TGTGCCAGCAGTTACGAGGAGGAGACCCAGTACTTC,CASSYEEETQYF
TRBV7-2,TRBJ1-1,TRBD1,NA,TGTGCCAGCAGCCCTCTAGGGACAGGTATTACTTATGAAGCTTTCTTT,CASSPLGTGITYEAFF
TRBV7-2,TRBJ1-2,TRBD1,few,TGTGCCAGCACGCCGACCAGGGACAGCTATGGCTACACCTTC,CASTPTRDSYGYTF
TRBV7-2,TRBJ2-2,TRBD1,NA,TGTGCCAGCAGCTTGGACAGGATGGAGCTGTTTTTT,CASSLDRMELFF
TRBV7-8,TRBJ1-2,TRBD1,NA,TGTGCCAGCAGTCTAATACAGGGGAACTATGGCTACACCTTC,CASSLIQGNYGYTF
TRBV29-1,TRBJ1-1,TRBD1,NA,TGCAGCTACCGAGGGCGTCCAGGGGGATCGGTGAACACTGAAGCTTTCTTT,CSYRGRPGGSVNTEAFF
TRBV2,TRBJ2-5,TRBD1,NA,TGTGCCAGCAGATACCAGGGTCGGACAGGGGTAGAGACCCAGTACTTC,CASRYQGRTGVETQYF
TRBV7-9,TRBJ2-2,NA,NA,TGTGCCAGCAGCCCACGGGGTACCGCTAACACCGGGGAGCTGTTTTTT,CASSPRGTANTGELFF
TRBV18,TRBJ1-1,TRBD1,NA,TGTGCCAGCTCACCACCGAGGACAGGAACCTTGAACACTGAAGCTTTCTTT,CASSPPRTGTLNTEAFF
TRBV7-2,TRBJ1-1,TRBD1,NA,TGTGCCAGCAGCTCGACCAGGGGGGTGGGCACTGAAGCTTTCTTT,CASSSTRGVGTEAFF
TRBV5-4,TRBJ1-2,NA,NA,TGTGCCAGCAGCCCAACGGGAGGGGCGAGTGGCTACACCTTC,CASSPTGGASGYTF